The 29 T cell receptor beta chains in this list originate from one sample, sequenced in a study of beta chain features in type 1 diabetes. Expressed TCRB transcripts got sequenced, as all isolated RNA was reverse transcribed. The repertoire was sequenced with immunoSEQ multiplex PCR; TCRdb's copy has only in-frame clones and lacks some. The sample includes around 350,000 clones, around 13% seen only once; the top ten take approximately 0.015%. The sequencing sample was made of naive CD4+ T cells from blood. These receptors came from a man aged 18 to 30 in good health.

Only a few counts were recorded for this clone. The V gene is TRBV7-8, the J gene TRBJ2-4, with TRBD2 matching over 14 bases. The ends lost 4 bases at V and 7 bases at J; junction bases unmatched: 6. This CDR3 has 16 amino acids. CDR1 is SGHVS and CDR2 is FQNEAQ in the germline V gene. In DNA, the CDR3 is TGTGCCAGCAGCTCGAGACTAGCGGGAGGGCCGAACATTCAGTACTTC. It yields the protein CASSSRLAGGPNIQYF.

This clone has more than one count but fewer than ten. CDR3 protein: CASSFLGGEQFF. CDR3 in DNA: TGTGCCAGTAGTTTTCTAGGCGGTGAGCAGTTCTTC. The chain joins TRBV19 to TRBJ2-1; no clear D gene. Per germline, CDR1 LNHDA and CDR2 SQIVND (reference sequence). The CDR3 is 12 amino acids. V was trimmed by 5 bases and J by 9 bases, leaving 11 bases between them.

The chain is built from TRBV7-3 and TRBJ1-2, with a possible D match to TRBD1 (5 bases). The V end was cut by 5 bases, the J end by 4 bases, with 11 bases between. The CDR3 has 13 amino acids. Germline values: CDR1 SGHTA, CDR2 FQGTGA. The DNA of the CDR3 is TGTGCCAGCAGCCTAGACAGATTCTATGGCTACACCTTC. Its protein product is CASSLDRFYGYTF.

This clone was found a few times. This chain links TRBV4-2 with TRBJ2-2; D uncertain. Germline CDR1 and CDR2: LGHNA and YNFKEQ. The CDR3 covers 13 residues. Trimming pared 3 bases from V and 3 bases from J, leaving 5 bases between. CDR3 sequence: CASSQTYTGELFF. Here the CDR3 DNA reads TGTGCCAGCAGCCAGACATACACCGGGGAGCTGTTTTTT.

The chain joins TRBV7-6 to TRBJ2-3; the match to TRBD2 covers 8 bases. The germline V gene encodes CDR1 SGHVS and CDR2 FNYEAQ. V trimming: 0 bases; J trimming: 1 base; junction bases outside the gene matches: 0. This CDR3 is 15 amino acids long. The CDR3 loop is CASSLARGGTDTQYF. CDR3 bases: TGTGCCAGCAGCTTAGCGCGGGGGGGCACAGATACGCAGTATTTT.

The chain combines TRBV28 with TRBJ2-2; no reliable D call. Trimming cost V 6 bases and J 3 bases, with 5 bases left between them. The CDR3 consists of 12 residues. Per the germline V gene, CDR1 is MDHEN and CDR2 is SYDVKM. This CDR3 is CASSTYTGELFF. The CDR3 DNA is TGTGCCAGCAGCACATACACCGGGGAGCTGTTTTTT. Supplemented by reference TRBV28 and TRBJ2-2, the full variable domain reads DVKVTQSSRYLVKRTGEKVFLECVQDMDHENMFWYRQDPGLGLRLIYFSYDVKMKEKGDIPEGYSVSREKKERFSLILESASTNQTSMYLCASSTYTGELFFGEGSRLTVL.

This clone has only a few counts. This chain connects TRBV6-5 to TRBJ1-2, with TRBD1 matching over 7 bases. CDR1 is MNHEY and CDR2 is SVGAGI in the germline V gene. The CDR3 extends over 16 amino acids. V shed 0 bases, J shed 4 bases, and the junction held 8 bases outside the gene matches. As DNA, the CDR3 is TGTGCCAGCAGTTACTCAGTAGGGGGCTCGAGCTATGGCTACACCTTC. Translation gives CASSYSVGGSSYGYTF.

Only a few counts were recorded for this clone. The V and J genes are TRBV7-9 and TRBJ2-7, with D maybe TRBD1 (5 bases). This CDR3 is 15 amino acids long. Germline CDR1 SEHNR, CDR2 FQNEAQ (reference sequence). Trimming pared 5 bases from V and 0 bases from J, leaving 14 bases between. As DNA, the CDR3 is TGTGCCAGCAGCCGCTCCAGGGTAAACTCCTACGAGCAGTACTTC. Translation: CASSRSRVNSYEQYF.

V and J are TRBV15 and TRBJ1-5; D might be TRBD1 (5 bases). Trimming shortened V by 1 base and J by 0 bases, and 10 bases separated the two germline ends. The CDR3 has 16 residues. Germline CDR1 reads LNHNV; CDR2 reads YYDKDF (reference sequence). The CDR3 DNA follows: TGTGCCACCAGCAGAGTGGCAGGGTTTAGCAATCAGCCCCAGCATTTT. The encoded protein is CATSRVAGFSNQPQHF.

This sequence joins TRBV19 and TRBJ2-7; D perhaps matches TRBD2 (5 bases). V lost 3 bases and J lost 3, with 12 bases in between. The CDR3 covers 14 residues. Germline assignment: CDR1 LNHDA and CDR2 SQIVND (reference sequence). The CDR3 sequence: CASSMFEGNYEQYF. The CDR3 coding sequence is TGTGCCAGTAGTATGTTCGAGGGAAACTACGAGCAGTACTTC.

This chain connects TRBV18 to TRBJ1-6, with D unresolved. CDR1 and CDR2 from the germline V gene are KGHSH and LQKENI. The V end lost 3 bases, the J end lost 7 bases, and 10 bases lay between the germline ends. The CDR3 length is 14 residues. The CDR3 nucleotides read TGTGCCAGCTCACCGCCGAGGGTAAATTCACCCCTCCACTTT. Protein product: CASSPPRVNSPLHF.

This chain links TRBV5-1 with TRBJ2-3; D is perhaps TRBD1 (7 bases). The CDR3 runs 15 residues. The germline V and J ends were trimmed by 0 bases and 4 bases, with 12 bases remaining between them. Per the germline V gene, CDR1 is SGHRS and CDR2 is YFSETQ. The CDR3 sequence is CASSLAGRGADTQYF. CDR3 bases: TGCGCCAGCAGCTTGGCGGGCAGGGGGGCAGATACGCAGTATTTT.

The genes are TRBV7-2 and TRBJ2-7; 7 nucleotides agree with TRBD1. Germline V gene data show CDR1 as SGHTA and CDR2 as FQGNSA. J was trimmed by 1 base and V by 1 base; bases with no gene match: 4. The CDR3 length is 15 residues. CDR3 protein: CASSLEGQPSYEQYF. The CDR3 DNA reads as TGTGCCAGCAGCTTAGAGGGACAGCCGTCCTACGAGCAGTACTTC.

The chain joins TRBV7-3 to TRBJ2-5; D may be TRBD1 (6 bases). The germline V gene encodes CDR1 SGHTA and CDR2 FQGTGA. V was pared by 4 bases and J by 2 bases, with 11 bases between. The CDR3 spans 14 residues. The CDR3 sequence: CASSSNRDQETQYF. For the CDR3, the DNA is TGTGCCAGCAGCTCCAACAGGGATCAAGAGACCCAGTACTTC.

The CDR3 DNA reads TGTGCCAGCAGTTCCCCCCCGGGTAGCGGTGGATCCGCAGATACGCAGTATTTT. Its protein product is CASSSPPGSGGSADTQYF. The gene calls are TRBV28 and TRBJ2-3, with D maybe TRBD2 (6 bases). Germline values: CDR1 MDHEN, CDR2 SYDVKM. The CDR3 is made up of 18 amino acids. Trimming removed 4 bases at V and 4 bases at J, with 24 bases between.

V is TRBV30 and J is TRBJ1-5; perhaps TRBD1 as D (5 bases). Germline CDR1 is GTSNPN and CDR2 is SVGIG (reference sequence). V dropped 2 bases and J dropped 5 bases, with 13 bases sitting between them. This CDR3 has 14 amino acids. This CDR3 is CAWSRGSAHQPQHF. The DNA for the CDR3 is TGTGCCTGGAGTAGGGGTTCGGCGCATCAGCCCCAGCATTTT.

This chain uses TRBV7-3 with TRBJ1-6; a possible D gene is TRBD1 (6 bases). Trimming took off 6 bases at V and 7 bases at J, with 16 bases between the two ends. Germline CDR1 is SGHTA and CDR2 is FQGTGA. The CDR3 totals 15 residues. The CDR3 sequence is CASSSQGTENSPLHF. The CDR3 bases are TGTGCCAGCAGTTCACAGGGAACGGAAAATTCACCCCTCCACTTT.

The chain uses TRBV6-5 and TRBJ1-1; perhaps TRBD1 as D (6 bases). CDR3 size: 14 residues. Germline CDR1 is MNHEY and CDR2 is SVGAGI. The V and J ends lost 4 bases and 5 bases respectively, with 14 bases between them. CDR3 region: CASSFYRDGTEAFF. The CDR3, as DNA: TGTGCCAGCAGTTTCTACAGGGACGGTACTGAAGCTTTCTTT.

This rearrangement joins TRBV15 to TRBJ2-7; TRBD2 aligns across 8 bases. CDR1 LNHNV and CDR2 YYDKDF come from the germline V gene (reference sequence). V was clipped by 0 bases and J by 1 base; unmatched bases: 8. The CDR3 is 17 residues long. The CDR3 DNA reads as TGTGCCACCAGCAGAGATTGGAGCGGGAGAGTTTCCTACGAGCAGTACTTC. Protein sequence: CATSRDWSGRVSYEQYF.

This clone has a handful of counts. The V call is TRBV20-1, the J call TRBJ1-1; D not resolved. The CDR3 has 11 amino acids. Between the trimmed V and J ends, which lost 3 bases and 4 bases, there was a span of 6 bases. Germline loops: CDR1 DFQATT, CDR2 SNEGSKA (reference sequence). The CDR3 DNA sequence: TGCAGTGCTAGCCTCCTCACTGAAGCTTTCTTT. This translates into CSASLLTEAFF.

This chain links TRBV11-2 with TRBJ2-3, with TRBD2 matching over 7 bases. Germline CDR1 is SGHAT and CDR2 is FQNNGV. With V trimmed by 4 bases and J by 2 bases, 9 bases remained unmatched. The CDR3 contains 16 residues. The CDR3 loop reads CASSSGRLANTDTQYF. For the CDR3, the DNA is TGTGCCAGCAGCTCGGGCCGACTAGCCAACACAGATACGCAGTATTTT. Variable domain in full (rest from reference TRBV11-2 and TRBJ2-3): EAGVAQSPRYKIIEKRQSVAFWCNPISGHATLYWYQQILGQGPKLLIQFQNNGVVDDSQLPKDRFSAERLKGVDSTLKIQPAKLEDSAVYLCASSSGRLANTDTQYFGPGTRLTVL.

The V call is TRBV30, the J call TRBJ2-4, with 9 bases aligning to TRBD2. This CDR3 has 13 amino acids. CDR1 GTSNPN and CDR2 SVGIG come from the germline V gene (reference sequence). V was clipped by 4 bases and J by 9 bases; unmatched bases: 7. CDR3 nucleotide sequence: TGTGCCTGGACCGCGGGAGGGGTGGGCATTCAGTACTTC. Translating gives CAWTAGGVGIQYF.

Turning to this clone: Other DNA variants within this sample encode the same CDR3. The rearrangement links TRBV6-5 to TRBJ2-7; D gene unclear. The length of the CDR3 is 13 residues. Trimming pared 0 bases from V and 3 bases from J, leaving 6 bases between. CDR1 is MNHEY, CDR2 SVGAGI, per germline. The CDR3 sequence is CASSYSRDYEQYF. CDR3 nucleotides: TGTGCCAGCAGTTACTCGAGAGACTACGAGCAGTACTTC.

The rearrangement links TRBV29-1 to TRBJ2-4; TRBD1 matches at 10 bases. Germline V CDR1 and CDR2: SQVTM, ANQGSEA. CDR3 length equals 15 residues. With 1 base clipped from V and 3 bases from J, the junction kept 3 bases outside the gene matches. The CDR3 bases are TGCAGCGTTGAAGGGGGACAGGGGTTCAAAAACATTCAGTACTTC. Its protein is CSVEGGQGFKNIQYF.

This clone showed up just a few times. V is TRBV18 and J is TRBJ1-5; tentatively, D is TRBD1 (5 bases). This CDR3 spans 14 amino acids. Per germline, CDR1 KGHSH and CDR2 LQKENI. Trimming shortened V by 2 bases and J by 5 bases, and 10 bases separated the two germline ends. The CDR3 sequence: CASSPDGGDQPQHF. CDR3 bases: TGTGCCAGCTCACCAGACGGGGGAGATCAGCCCCAGCATTTT.

The J gene is TRBJ1-2, the V gene TRBV28, with 8 nucleotides matching TRBD1. V lost 6 bases and J lost 4; bases outside the gene matches: 13. Germline values: CDR1 MDHEN, CDR2 SYDVKM. The CDR3 runs 16 residues. The CDR3 here is CASRGTGGGGGYGYTF. DNA of the CDR3: TGTGCCAGCAGGGGGACAGGCGGCGGCGGGGGCTATGGCTACACCTTC.

This clone was seen only a few times. V is TRBV7-6 and J is TRBJ2-7; possible D gene TRBD2, 6 bases. Between the trimmed V and J ends, which lost 4 bases and 0 bases, there was a span of 10 bases. In germline, CDR1 is SGHVS, CDR2 FNYEAQ. CDR3 size: 14 residues. This CDR3 is CASSSPGLSYEQYF. DNA for the CDR3: TGTGCCAGCAGCTCCCCGGGACTCTCCTACGAGCAGTACTTC.

This clone was recorded a few times. This chain uses TRBV7-2 with TRBJ2-3, with D perhaps matching TRBD2 (5 bases). Germline V gene lookup returns CDR1 SGHTA and CDR2 FQGNSA. This CDR3 contains 15 residues. Trimming took 2 bases from V and 3 from J, leaving 12 bases between them. The CDR3 loop reads CASSLSTGRTDTQYF. The CDR3 DNA reads TGTGCCAGCAGCTTAAGTACGGGGAGAACAGATACGCAGTATTTT.

The gene calls are TRBV4-3 and TRBJ1-5, with TRBD1 identical over 7 bases. This CDR3 contains 15 residues. V was pared by 3 bases and J by 2 bases, with 4 bases of the junction left unmatched. Germline V gene sequence: CDR1 LGHNA, CDR2 YSLEER. CDR3 DNA sequence: TGCGCCAGCAGCCAGGGGACAGCCGGCAATCAGCCCCAGCATTTT. Amino acid sequence: CASSQGTAGNQPQHF.